The clone carrying this T cell receptor beta chain was seen many times. The antigen remains undetermined. TCRdb re-called the reads with MiXCR, one entry per CDR3 protein. The repertoire has hundreds of thousands of distinct CDR3 sequences, roughly 30% of them found once; the top ten carry around a sixth. This entry is derived from a study of T cell repertoires in cytomegalovirus infection. Germline CDR1 SGHTA, CDR2 FQGNSA. The CDR3 sequence is 13 residues long. Trimming left V 7 bases short and J 3 bases short, with 11 bases between. This receptor was identified in a human donor in good health (CMV status not recorded). Some clones in this sample may be carry-over from other donors' samples. This specimen was cultured PBMCs, taken from culture after CMV antigen stimulation. The chain combines TRBV7-2 with TRBJ2-3; unclear D gene. CDR3 nucleotides: TGTGCCAGCACCCGGCAGTCAACAGATACGCAGTATTTT. Protein product: CASTRQSTDTQYF.